Described below is a single T cell receptor beta chain sequence and its context. This record belongs to a study of blood T cell repertoires in COVID-19. Measured with immunoSEQ multiplex PCR; TCRdb has only the in-frame clones, and not every one. The repertoire has 130,000 or so clones, approximately 90% of them found once; the top ten carry 10%. The sequence was collected from a man aged 50-59 years with acute or convalescent COVID-19. Source material: peripheral blood.

CDR3 loop: CAGRRGGGYGYTF. The CDR3 nucleotides are TGTGCCGGACGGCGGGGGGGCGGCTATGGCTACACCTTC. The V gene is TRBV6-5, the J gene TRBJ1-2; the D gene is possibly TRBD1 (6 bases). Germline assignment: CDR1 MNHEY and CDR2 SVGAGI. V was clipped by 11 bases and J by 4 bases, with 17 bases between them. The CDR3 totals 13 residues.